A single sample is the source of the 17 T cell receptor beta chains below, sequenced in a study of CD8 T cells in ankylosing spondylitis. TCRdb reprocessed the 5' RACE reads via MiXCR and lists one record per CDR3 protein. This sample has roughly 180,000 distinct CDR3 sequences, with 9.8% found just once. The sequenced sample was blood, either unsorted or a sorted T cell fraction (not recorded which). These receptors were obtained from a female donor with ankylosing spondylitis or in good health (not recorded which).

This clonotype was detected only a few times. V gene TRBV27 combines with J gene TRBJ1-4, with D possibly matching TRBD1 (6 bases). The CDR3 totals 17 residues. Germline CDR1 MNHEY, CDR2 SMNVEV (reference sequence). The V end lost 4 bases, the J end lost 3 bases, and 18 bases lay between the germline ends. The CDR3: CASSSKSTGHPNEKLFF. DNA for the CDR3: TGTGCCAGCAGTTCAAAGTCTACGGGACACCCTAATGAAAAACTGTTTTTT.

At least ten counts were recorded for this clonotype. CDR3 loop: CASSLEGPLRGTGELFF. The DNA of the CDR3 is TGCGCCAGCAGCTTGGAGGGACCCCTAAGGGGGACCGGGGAGCTGTTTTTT. The rearrangement links TRBV5-1 to TRBJ2-2, with D perhaps TRBD1 (6 bases). The CDR3 covers 17 residues. Trimming removed 0 bases from V and 5 bases from J, with 17 bases in between. The germline V gene has CDR1 SGHRS and CDR2 YFSETQ.

J is TRBJ2-1 and V is TRBV6-1, with 10 positions matching TRBD2. Germline CDR1 MNHNS, CDR2 SASEGT. With 6 bases clipped from V and 13 bases from J, the junction kept 18 bases outside the gene matches. The CDR3 spans 16 residues. In DNA, the CDR3 is TGTGCCAGCAGCTTCGGGGGGACTAGCGCCGTAATGGACCAGTTCTTC. This encodes CASSFGGTSAVMDQFF.

The rearrangement uses TRBV9 and TRBJ2-2, with D hard to call. The CDR3 runs 14 residues. CDR1 and CDR2 (germline): SGDLS, YYNGEE. The V end lost 0 bases, the J end lost 9 bases, and 12 bases lay between the germline ends. The CDR3 is CASSVGGETRELFF. As DNA, the CDR3 is TGTGCCAGCAGCGTAGGGGGTGAAACCAGGGAGCTGTTTTTT.

The chain uses TRBV9 and TRBJ2-1; D unresolved. CDR1 SGDLS and CDR2 YYNGEE come from the germline V gene. Deletions cut 4 bases from V and 6 bases from J, with 14 bases between. CDR3 length: 14 residues. The CDR3 DNA follows: TGTGCCAGCAGCCCGTATAAGGTGGGCAATGAGCAGTTCTTC. This sequence encodes CASSPYKVGNEQFF.

This clonotype was seen only a few times. The chain couples TRBV5-1 to TRBJ2-7, with D perhaps matching TRBD2 (5 bases). V lost 0 bases, J lost 5 bases, and 18 bases lay in between. The CDR3 spans 16 residues. From germline, CDR1 is SGHRS and CDR2 YFSETQ. In DNA form, the CDR3 reads TGCGCCAGCAGCTTGGAAAAAGGGAGTTCAAGGCACGAGCAGTACTTC. The encoded protein is CASSLEKGSSRHEQYF.

This clonotype has only a few counts. V and J are TRBV6-5 and TRBJ2-1; a weak D match, TRBD2 (6 bases). V lost 10 bases, J lost 15 bases, and 19 bases lay in between. This CDR3 is 11 amino acids long. Germline V gives CDR1 MNHEY, CDR2 SVGAGI. The CDR3 bases are TGTGCCACCCTAGTGGGGACTTCCTGGTTCTTC. Translation: CATLVGTSWFF.

V gene TRBV4-2 combines with J gene TRBJ1-5; D gene unclear. There are 16 residues in the CDR3. The germline V and J ends were trimmed by 0 bases and 3 bases, with 12 bases remaining between them. Per the germline V gene, CDR1 is LGHNA and CDR2 is YNFKEQ. Here the CDR3 DNA reads TGTGCCAGCAGCCAAGACCGGCAGCGGAACAATCAGCCCCAGCATTTT. It specifies CASSQDRQRNNQPQHF.

This clonotype was seen more than once but under ten times. The gene calls are TRBV28 and TRBJ1-6; D unresolved. Trimming left V 6 bases short and J 10 bases short, with 10 bases between. The length of the CDR3 is 12 residues. Germline V lookup: CDR1 MDHEN, CDR2 SYDVKM. The CDR3 protein is CASSPPRSPLHF. The CDR3 coding sequence is TGTGCCAGCAGCCCCCCACGATCACCCCTCCACTTT.

Note on this clonotype: A read error may be the cause here, since a much bigger clone is one base away. The rearrangement joins TRBV18 to TRBJ2-1, with a tentative D call TRBD1 (6 bases). CDR1 is KGHSH and CDR2 is LQKENI in the germline V gene. The CDR3 covers 15 residues. CDR3 bases: TGTGCCAGCTCACCCGGCGTCCTAGGGGACAATGAGCTGTTCTTC. It specifies CASSPGVLGDNELFF.

This clonotype was observed a handful of times. V is TRBV4-3 and J is TRBJ2-2; D is unclear. This CDR3 has 16 amino acids. The germline V gene has CDR1 LGHNA and CDR2 YSLEER. The V end was cut by 0 bases, the J end by 5 bases, with 13 bases between. The CDR3 sequence is CASSQDQGLETGELFF. In DNA, the CDR3 is TGCGCCAGCAGCCAAGATCAAGGATTAGAGACCGGGGAGCTGTTTTTT.

This chain links TRBV7-2 with TRBJ2-1; D tentatively reads TRBD1 or TRBD2 (5 bases each). Germline V gene sequence: CDR1 SGHTA, CDR2 FQGNSA. The CDR3 loop spans 16 amino acids. V gave up 1 base and J gave up 7 bases, with 17 bases separating them. CDR3 residues: CASSLGMGVGRNEQFF. The CDR3 DNA reads TGTGCCAGCAGCTTAGGGATGGGGGTCGGCCGGAATGAGCAGTTCTTC.

This chain links TRBV6-2 or TRBV6-3 with TRBJ1-2; tentatively, D is TRBD1 (6 bases). V was shortened by 8 bases and J by 3 bases, with 10 bases between the two germline ends. There are 12 residues in the CDR3. Germline assignment: CDR1 MNHEY and CDR2 SVGEGT. The chain's CDR3 is CASSPGDYGYTF. CDR3 DNA sequence: TGTGCCAGCTCCCCAGGGGACTATGGCTACACCTTC.

The V call is TRBV11-2, the J call TRBJ2-1; the D is unclear. The V and J ends lost 5 bases and 6 bases respectively, with 23 bases between them. Germline loops: CDR1 SGHAT, CDR2 FQNNGV. The CDR3 has 17 amino acids. CDR3: CASSPHASRSQANEQFF. The CDR3 DNA reads as TGTGCCAGCAGCCCCCACGCAAGCCGGTCTCAGGCCAATGAGCAGTTCTTC.

The sample holds a few counts of this clonotype. The chain recombines TRBV6-1 with TRBJ1-6; 7 bases align to TRBD1. This CDR3 spans 14 amino acids. The germline CDR1 and CDR2 sequences are MNHNS and SASEGT. The trim removed 6 bases at V and 6 bases at J, leaving 5 bases unmatched. This CDR3 reads CASRSTGVNSPLHF. The CDR3 nucleotides read TGTGCCAGCAGGTCTACAGGGGTTAATTCACCCCTCCACTTT.

This clonotype was observed a few times. The rearrangement joins TRBV15 to TRBJ2-5, with TRBD1 identical over 9 bases. The CDR3 totals 17 residues. V trimming: 3 bases; J trimming: 5 bases; junction bases outside the gene matches: 13. The germline CDR1 and CDR2 sequences are LNHNV and YYDKDF (reference sequence). CDR3: CATSRARIGQGTETQYF. The CDR3 DNA reads TGTGCCACCAGCAGGGCTCGTATAGGACAGGGGACCGAGACCCAGTACTTC.

In its sample, this clonotype was seen a few times. The chain recombines TRBV4-3 with TRBJ2-3; 15 nucleotides align to TRBD2. From germline, CDR1 is LGHNA and CDR2 YSLEER. CDR3 length equals 15 residues. Unmatched junction bases numbered 0, after V lost 3 bases and J lost 5 bases. CDR3 protein: CASSQGLAGGDTQYF. CDR3 in DNA: TGCGCCAGCAGCCAGGGACTAGCGGGAGGAGATACGCAGTATTTT.